What follows are 23 T cell receptor beta chains derived from one specimen sequenced in a study of T cell responses to AZD1222 COVID-19 vaccine. The protocol was immunoSEQ multiplex PCR, while the TCRdb copy is restricted to in-frame clones and leaves out a portion. The repertoire includes about 150,000 clones, around nine tenths of them detected once, and more than 1.2% sits in the top ten. The input for sequencing was peripheral blood, taken on day 0 of AZD1222 vaccination. All receptors come from an adult in good health.

The V call is TRBV5-6, the J call TRBJ2-3; D is undetermined. The CDR3 sequence is 12 residues long. Germline values: CDR1 SGHDT, CDR2 YYEEEE. The V end lost 0 bases, the J end lost 10 bases, and 9 bases lay between the germline ends. CDR3 loop: CASSLEGNAQYF. DNA of the CDR3: TGTGCCAGCAGCTTGGAGGGCAACGCGCAGTATTTT.

This chain connects TRBV7-9 to TRBJ1-2, with a weak D call TRBD1 (5 bases). This CDR3 region has 17 residues. V lost 5 bases and J lost 4, with 23 bases in between. Germline V gene lookup returns CDR1 SEHNR and CDR2 FQNEAQ (reference sequence). This CDR3 reads CASSPGVATTPFYGYTF. The CDR3 DNA follows: TGTGCCAGCAGCCCGGGGGTGGCAACGACTCCTTTCTATGGCTACACCTTC.

The chain carries TRBV18 and TRBJ2-3, with 11 bases that match TRBD2. Germline V gene data show CDR1 as KGHSH and CDR2 as LQKENI. The V segment lost 0 bases and the J segment 3 bases; nucleotides outside the gene matches: 2. There are 16 residues in the CDR3. The CDR3 reads CASSPPRLAGTDTQYF. The CDR3 DNA is TGTGCCAGCTCACCACCCCGACTAGCGGGGACAGATACGCAGTATTTT.

The chain employs TRBV13 and TRBJ1-1; the D gene is possibly TRBD1 (5 bases). The CDR3 is 15 amino acids. Germline V CDR1 and CDR2: PRHDT, FYEKMQ (reference sequence). Trimming left V 2 bases short and J 1 base short, with 11 bases between. The CDR3: CASSLRGRQNTEAFF. The DNA for the CDR3 is TGTGCCAGCAGCTTACGGGGCAGACAGAACACTGAAGCTTTCTTT.

This chain links TRBV9 with TRBJ1-2, with D perhaps matching TRBD1 (5 bases). Germline V gene data show CDR1 as SGDLS and CDR2 as YYNGEE. With 0 bases removed from V and 7 bases from J, the gap between germline ends came to 25 bases. The CDR3 runs 18 residues. The CDR3 DNA reads as TGTGCCAGCAGCGTAGCCAACCCCACCGTGCAGGGAACGGGTGGCTACACCTTC. Its translation is CASSVANPTVQGTGGYTF.

The chain couples TRBV3-1 (or the pseudogene TRBV3-2) to TRBJ2-7; D gene unclear. The germline V and J ends were trimmed by 6 bases and 2 bases, with 8 bases remaining between them. The CDR3 totals 12 residues. Germline CDR1 is LGHDT and CDR2 is YNNKEL (reference sequence). The CDR3 loop reads CASSRVPYEQYF. As DNA, the CDR3 is TGTGCCAGCAGTAGGGTCCCCTACGAGCAGTACTTC.

The chain couples TRBV18 to TRBJ1-5; tentative D call: TRBD1 (6 bases). V was clipped by 1 base and J by 7 bases, with 8 bases between them. Germline values: CDR1 KGHSH, CDR2 LQKENI. The CDR3 totals 13 residues. The CDR3 reads CASSPRTAQPQHF. Here the CDR3 DNA reads TGTGCCAGCTCACCACGGACAGCGCAGCCCCAGCATTTT.

This chain links TRBV5-1 with TRBJ2-3, with 10 nucleotides matching TRBD2. V lost 6 bases and J lost 1; bases outside the gene matches: 11. The CDR3 length is 17 residues. Germline V gives CDR1 SGHRS, CDR2 YFSETQ. CDR3 in DNA: TGCGCCAGCAAGCGGGGGGGCGTGAGTAATGGCACAGATACGCAGTATTTT. Translated, it gives CASKRGGVSNGTDTQYF.

The J gene is TRBJ2-3, the V gene TRBV18; maybe TRBD1 (5 bases). Trimming stripped 4 bases from V and 2 bases from J, with 10 bases between. Germline CDR1 is KGHSH and CDR2 is LQKENI. The CDR3 is made up of 14 amino acids. The CDR3 reads CASSQGMNTDTQYF. The DNA of the CDR3 is TGTGCCAGCTCACAGGGGATGAACACAGATACGCAGTATTTT. Full variable domain (rest looked up from reference TRBV18 and TRBJ2-3): NAGVMQNPRHLVRRRGQEARLRCSPMKGHSHVYWYRQLPEEGLKFMVYLQKENIIDESGMPKERFSAEFPKEGPSILRIQQVVRGDSAAYFCASSQGMNTDTQYFGPGTRLTVL.

This chain uses TRBV11-2 with TRBJ1-4, with a possible D match to TRBD1 (5 bases). Germline assignment: CDR1 SGHAT and CDR2 FQNNGV. Trimming pared 5 bases from V and 8 bases from J, leaving 18 bases between. The CDR3 runs 15 residues. The DNA for the CDR3 is TGTGCCAGCAGCCCCCGAGGTGGGGCGAGGGAAAAACTGTTTTTT. Encoded protein: CASSPRGGAREKLFF.

The table lists this clone with a count of one. V is TRBV19 and J is TRBJ2-6; perhaps D is TRBD1 or TRBD2 (5 bases each). The CDR3 consists of 16 residues. The germline V gene has CDR1 LNHDA and CDR2 SQIVND (reference sequence). V lost 5 bases, J lost 4 bases, and 15 bases lay in between. The CDR3 protein is CASSALPGTGANVLTF. The CDR3 nucleotides read TGTGCCAGTAGTGCCCTCCCAGGGACGGGGGCCAACGTCCTGACTTTC.

The rearrangement links TRBV7-2 to TRBJ1-5, with D unclear. Per the germline V gene, CDR1 is SGHTA and CDR2 is FQGNSA. Between the trimmed V and J ends, which lost 1 base and 13 bases, there was a span of 11 bases. The CDR3 totals 12 residues. The CDR3 is CASSLGGTTQHF. The CDR3 DNA sequence: TGTGCCAGCAGCTTAGGGGGAACCACTCAGCATTTT.

V gene TRBV29-1 combines with J gene TRBJ2-5; 7 positions match TRBD1. Germline assignment: CDR1 SQVTM and CDR2 ANQGSEA. Losses at the gene ends were 8 bases for V and 0 bases for J; bases not matched to a gene: 6. The CDR3 is 13 amino acids. CDR3 DNA sequence: TGCAGCATCCGGACAGGCAACCAAGAGACCCAGTACTTC. It is translated as CSIRTGNQETQYF.

The J gene is TRBJ1-2, the V gene TRBV5-4; D is undetermined. The germline V and J ends were trimmed by 1 base and 4 bases, with 17 bases remaining between them. The CDR3 length is 16 residues. Germline CDR1 and CDR2: SGHNT and YYREEE (reference sequence). CDR3 bases: TGTGCCAGCAGCTTGTGGGAGGTCTTAAGCGGCTATGGCTACACCTTC. Its protein product is CASSLWEVLSGYGYTF.

This clone showed up just once. V usage is TRBV6-2 or TRBV6-3 and J usage is TRBJ2-5; D uncertain. V was trimmed by 6 bases and J by 4 bases, leaving 6 bases between them. Germline V gene lookup returns CDR1 MNHEY and CDR2 SVGEGT. The CDR3 covers 11 residues. The CDR3: CASSHRETQYF. The CDR3 DNA is TGTGCCAGCAGCCACAGAGAGACCCAGTACTTC.

V gene TRBV4-1 combines with J gene TRBJ1-2; tentatively, D is TRBD1 (5 bases). The CDR3 covers 16 residues. V gave up 1 base and J gave up 2 bases, with 14 bases separating them. Germline CDR1 is MGHRA and CDR2 is YSYEKL. The CDR3 DNA reads TGCGCCAGCAGCCAAGGTGGGCACGGGACCAACTATGGCTACACCTTC. Translating it yields CASSQGGHGTNYGYTF.

The V gene is TRBV24-1, the J gene TRBJ2-2; D remains unclear. Germline V gene data show CDR1 as KGHDR and CDR2 as SFDVKD. Trimming removed 6 bases at V and 6 bases at J, with 13 bases between. This CDR3 is built from 14 residues. The CDR3 sequence is CATSPPFEAGELFF. Written as DNA, the CDR3 is TGTGCCACCAGTCCCCCGTTTGAAGCCGGGGAGCTGTTTTTT.

The chain uses TRBV6-5 and TRBJ1-5; D not certain. Per germline, CDR1 MNHEY and CDR2 SVGAGI. The ends were cut back, 4 bases at V and 8 bases at J, with 12 bases in the middle. There are 13 residues in the CDR3. The CDR3 is CASSFSITEPQHF. In DNA form, the CDR3 reads TGTGCCAGCAGTTTCTCGATCACGGAGCCCCAGCATTTT.

The rearrangement links TRBV5-1 to TRBJ1-4; weak D call: TRBD1 (6 bases). CDR3 length equals 14 residues. V was pared by 3 bases and J by 3 bases, with 9 bases between. Germline V gene sequence: CDR1 SGHRS, CDR2 YFSETQ. This CDR3 reads CASSWTAANEKLFF. CDR3 DNA sequence: TGCGCCAGCAGCTGGACAGCGGCTAATGAAAAACTGTTTTTT.

J is TRBJ1-5 and V is TRBV30; no firm D call. V was trimmed by 2 bases and J by 5 bases, leaving 10 bases between them. CDR1 GTSNPN and CDR2 SVGIG come from the germline V gene (reference sequence). There are 13 residues in the CDR3. The CDR3: CAWSLGGDQPQHF. The CDR3 bases are TGTGCCTGGAGTTTGGGTGGGGATCAGCCCCAGCATTTT.

V gene TRBV18 combines with J gene TRBJ2-1; 13 positions agree with TRBD2. This CDR3 contains 17 residues. Germline V gene sequence: CDR1 KGHSH, CDR2 LQKENI. With 3 bases clipped from V and 1 base from J, the junction kept 3 bases outside the gene matches. The CDR3 reads CASSPRTSGSSYNEQFF. CDR3 in DNA: TGTGCCAGCTCACCCAGGACTAGCGGGAGTTCCTACAATGAGCAGTTCTTC.

J is TRBJ2-7 and V is TRBV7-2; D might be TRBD2 (5 bases). The CDR3 length is 15 residues. Germline-derived CDR1 and CDR2 are SGHTA and FQGNSA. V was cut by 0 bases and J by 2 bases, with 11 bases left in between. CDR3 amino acids: CASSLAISATYEQYF. The CDR3 region has the DNA TGTGCCAGCAGCTTAGCGATTAGCGCCACCTACGAGCAGTACTTC.

This chain connects TRBV6-2 or TRBV6-3 to TRBJ1-1; 8 positions match TRBD1. This CDR3 has 13 amino acids. Germline V gene data show CDR1 as MNHEY and CDR2 as SVGEGT. V lost 4 bases and J lost 7; bases outside the gene matches: 5. The CDR3 here is CASSLRGQGEAFF. The CDR3 region has the DNA TGTGCCAGCAGTTTGCGAGGACAGGGTGAAGCTTTCTTT.